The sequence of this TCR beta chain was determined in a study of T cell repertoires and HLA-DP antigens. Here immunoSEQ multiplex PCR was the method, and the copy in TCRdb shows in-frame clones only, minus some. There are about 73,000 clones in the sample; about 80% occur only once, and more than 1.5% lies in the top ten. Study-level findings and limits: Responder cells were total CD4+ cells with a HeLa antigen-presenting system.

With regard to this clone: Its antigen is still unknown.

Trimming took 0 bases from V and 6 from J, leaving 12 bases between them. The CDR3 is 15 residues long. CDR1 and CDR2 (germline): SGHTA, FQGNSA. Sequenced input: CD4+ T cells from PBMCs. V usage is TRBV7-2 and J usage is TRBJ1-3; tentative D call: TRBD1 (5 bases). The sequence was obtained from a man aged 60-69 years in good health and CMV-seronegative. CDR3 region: CASSLAGLRENTIYF. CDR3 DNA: TGTGCCAGCAGCTTAGCGGGACTGAGGGAAAACACCATATATTTT.